These 23 T cell receptor beta chains share one sample of origin, sequenced in a study of blood T cell repertoires in COVID-19. TCRdb's table, derived via immunoSEQ multiplex PCR, lists solely in-frame clones and lacks some. The sample records 250,000 to 300,000 clones, approximately 86% being singletons. The sample taken for sequencing was peripheral blood. The receptors come from a young man with active or convalescent COVID-19.

The rearrangement joins TRBV9 to TRBJ2-3; TRBD2 matches at 10 bases. Germline-derived CDR1 and CDR2 are SGDLS and YYNGEE. J lost 0 bases, V lost 3 bases, and 10 bases had no gene match. The CDR3 has 18 amino acids. CDR3 coding DNA: TGTGCCAGCAGCGAGCCCCTTATAGCGGGGGGAAGCACAGATACGCAGTATTTT. Protein: CASSEPLIAGGSTDTQYF.

Concerning this clone: This sample also contains other DNA sequences that code for the same CDR3. The rearrangement uses TRBV19 and TRBJ2-1; tentative D call: TRBD1 (5 bases). The CDR3 contains 13 residues. The V end was cut by 3 bases, the J end by 3 bases, with 6 bases between. Germline CDR1 LNHDA, CDR2 SQIVND (reference sequence). CDR3 residues: CASSIDSYNEQFF. The CDR3 coding sequence is TGTGCCAGTAGTATTGACAGCTACAATGAGCAGTTCTTC.

On this clone: Other DNA variants within this sample encode the same CDR3. The V call is TRBV3-1 (or the pseudogene TRBV3-2), the J call TRBJ1-5; D gene ambiguous. The CDR3 has 13 amino acids. Per the germline V gene, CDR1 is LGHDT and CDR2 is YNNKEL (reference sequence). Trimming pared 1 base from V and 4 bases from J, leaving 5 bases between. This CDR3 is CASSQGPNQPQHF. The CDR3 nucleotides are TGTGCCAGCAGCCAAGGTCCGAATCAGCCCCAGCATTTT.

The chain combines TRBV18 with TRBJ1-6; 7 positions match TRBD1. V dropped 0 bases and J dropped 7; count of bases not matched to a gene: 6. This CDR3 has 16 residues. CDR1 is KGHSH, CDR2 LQKENI, per germline. The CDR3 sequence: CASSPPDRLGNSPLHF. The CDR3 DNA is TGTGCCAGCTCACCACCGGACAGGCTGGGGAATTCACCCCTCCACTTT.

V and J are TRBV7-9 and TRBJ1-4; 9 nucleotides align to TRBD1. Germline loops: CDR1 SEHNR, CDR2 FQNEAQ (reference sequence). The J segment lost 3 bases and the V segment lost 5 bases, leaving 1 base of the junction unmatched. This CDR3 has 14 residues. CDR3 sequence reads: CASSRQGANEKLFF. The CDR3 DNA is TGTGCCAGCAGCCGACAGGGGGCTAATGAAAAACTGTTTTTT.

V and J are TRBV11-2 and TRBJ1-2, with 7 bases lining up with TRBD1. CDR3 size: 14 residues. Trimming removed 4 bases from V and 2 bases from J; junction bases left unmatched: 4. Germline assignment: CDR1 SGHAT and CDR2 FQNNGV. The CDR3 nucleotides read TGTGCCAGCAGCTCCTGGGGACAGAACTATGGCTACACCTTC. Translated: CASSSWGQNYGYTF.

The V and J genes are TRBV5-6 and TRBJ1-2, with D unclear. Per germline, CDR1 SGHDT and CDR2 YYEEEE. The germline V and J ends were trimmed by 4 bases and 5 bases, with 12 bases remaining between them. This CDR3 is built from 13 residues. This CDR3 reads CASSLGTQYGYTF. In DNA form, the CDR3 reads TGTGCCAGCAGCCTAGGAACCCAGTATGGCTACACCTTC.

In its sample, this clone was seen once. V gene TRBV5-4 combines with J gene TRBJ1-1; D uncertain. Germline CDR1 reads SGHNT; CDR2 reads YYREEE (reference sequence). This CDR3 has 12 amino acids. V lost 2 bases to trimming and J lost 4 bases, with 6 bases between them. The CDR3 protein is CASSFGGTEAFF. CDR3 sequence (DNA): TGTGCCAGCAGCTTCGGCGGCACTGAAGCTTTCTTT.

This chain connects TRBV4-2 to TRBJ2-7; TRBD1 agrees at 8 bases. The germline CDR1 and CDR2 sequences are LGHNA and YNFKEQ. This CDR3 comprises 17 residues. The V and J ends lost 5 bases and 2 bases, in that order; junction bases with no gene match: 14. The CDR3 is CASSEGVSGQVTYEQYF. The DNA of the CDR3 is TGTGCCAGCAGCGAAGGGGTGTCGGGACAGGTGACCTACGAGCAGTACTTC.

The chain couples TRBV6-5 to TRBJ1-1, with 7 bases aligning to TRBD1. The CDR3 extends over 13 amino acids. V lost 2 bases and J lost 4; bases outside the gene matches: 1. Germline lookup yields CDR1 MNHEY and CDR2 SVGAGI. In nucleotides, the CDR3 is TGTGCCAGCAGTTACGACAGGGTCACTGAAGCTTTCTTT. Its translation is CASSYDRVTEAFF.

CDR3 nucleotides: TGTGCCAGTAGTACCAGGGATCATCCGGGACAGGGGATATACGAGCAGTACTTC. Residues: CASSTRDHPGQGIYEQYF. The chain recombines TRBV19 with TRBJ2-7; 10 nucleotides line up with TRBD1. Trimming removed 4 bases from V and 4 bases from J; junction bases left unmatched: 16. Germline loops: CDR1 LNHDA, CDR2 SQIVND (reference sequence). The CDR3 has 18 residues.

The chain couples TRBV30 to TRBJ2-1, with D unresolved. This CDR3 region has 13 residues. Germline V gene sequence: CDR1 GTSNPN, CDR2 SVGIG (reference sequence). Between the trimmed V and J ends, which lost 2 bases and 5 bases, there was a span of 10 bases. The CDR3 nucleotides are TGTGCCTGGAGTCTTTCCGTAGACAATGAGCAGTTCTTC. It yields the protein CAWSLSVDNEQFF.

The chain recombines TRBV5-1 with TRBJ2-2, with TRBD2 matching over 9 bases. The CDR3 runs to 15 residues. The V segment lost 2 bases and the J segment 5 bases; nucleotides outside the gene matches: 4. From germline, CDR1 is SGHRS and CDR2 YFSETQ. CDR3 DNA sequence: TGCGCCAGCAGCTTCGGTCTAGCGGGGACCGGGGAGCTGTTTTTT. Protein product: CASSFGLAGTGELFF.

The chain carries TRBV9 and TRBJ1-1; D perhaps matches TRBD1 (5 bases). Germline V lookup: CDR1 SGDLS, CDR2 YYNGEE. The V end was cut by 0 bases, the J end by 4 bases, with 10 bases between. This CDR3 has 14 amino acids. The CDR3 DNA is TGTGCCAGCAGCGTAGATGGCGGGACCACTGAAGCTTTCTTT. Amino acids: CASSVDGGTTEAFF.

V is TRBV7-2 and J is TRBJ2-3; TRBD2 agrees at 10 bases. In germline, CDR1 is SGHTA, CDR2 FQGNSA. Trimming took 1 base from V and 3 from J; bases not matched to a gene: 7. CDR3 length equals 17 residues. CDR3 in DNA: TGTGCCAGCAGCTTAGACGGAGCGGGGGGGCCAACAGATACGCAGTATTTT. Amino acid sequence: CASSLDGAGGPTDTQYF. The variable domain in full, with the rest retrieved from reference TRBV7-2 and TRBJ2-3, is GAGVSQSPSNKVTEKGKDVELRCDPISGHTALYWYRQSLGQGLEFLIYFQGNSAPDKSGLPSDRFSAERTGGSVSTLTIQRTQQEDSAVYLCASSLDGAGGPTDTQYFGPGTRLTVL.

V and J are TRBV7-2 and TRBJ1-6, with TRBD1 matching over 8 bases. The CDR3 runs 15 residues. Looked up from germline, CDR1 is SGHTA and CDR2 is FQGNSA. With 3 bases clipped from V and 9 bases from J, the junction kept 7 bases outside the gene matches. CDR3 region: CASSFNRGTASPLHF. Here the CDR3 DNA reads TGTGCCAGCAGCTTCAACAGGGGGACCGCTTCACCCCTCCACTTT. Supplemented by reference TRBV7-2 and TRBJ1-6, the full variable domain reads GAGVSQSPSNKVTEKGKDVELRCDPISGHTALYWYRQSLGQGLEFLIYFQGNSAPDKSGLPSDRFSAERTGGSVSTLTIQRTQQEDSAVYLCASSFNRGTASPLHFGNGTRLTVT.

This chain uses TRBV4-1 with TRBJ1-1; D is unclear. Per germline, CDR1 MGHRA and CDR2 YSYEKL. This CDR3 region has 15 residues. V lost 1 base, J lost 2 bases, and 11 bases lay in between. The CDR3 DNA reads as TGCGCCAGCAGCCAAGTCGTGCTAGAAAACACTGAAGCTTTCTTT. Its translation is CASSQVVLENTEAFF.

This chain uses TRBV2 with TRBJ2-3; 8 bases are shared with TRBD2. V lost 7 bases to trimming and J lost 8 bases; unmatched junction nucleotides: 11. CDR1 SNHLY and CDR2 FYNNEI come from the germline V gene. CDR3 length: 14 residues. CDR3 protein: CASNPGLGSGTQYF. CDR3 DNA: TGTGCCAGCAACCCGGGACTAGGGTCGGGTACGCAGTATTTT.

Details on this clone: This CDR3 is also generated by other DNA sequences in the sample. CDR3 DNA: TGTGCCTGGAGATACGGACAGAACACTGAAGCTTTCTTT. It yields the protein CAWRYGQNTEAFF. The rearrangement links TRBV30 to TRBJ1-1, with a tentative D call TRBD1 (5 bases). The CDR3 consists of 13 residues. Trimming stripped 3 bases from V and 1 base from J, with 9 bases between. The V gene's germline CDR1 is GTSNPN and CDR2 SVGIG (reference sequence).

The chain employs TRBV2 and TRBJ1-5; no clear D. Trimming pared 0 bases from V and 2 bases from J, leaving 20 bases between. Per germline, CDR1 SNHLY and CDR2 FYNNEI. The CDR3 loop spans 19 amino acids. The CDR3 loop reads CASSEALITGYSGNQPQHF. DNA of the CDR3: TGTGCCAGCAGTGAAGCGCTTATTACCGGTTATAGCGGCAATCAGCCCCAGCATTTT.

This clone has just a few counts. This chain joins TRBV11-1 and TRBJ1-2; 7 nucleotides align to TRBD1. The CDR3 covers 15 residues. Germline CDR1 SGHAT, CDR2 FQDESV (reference sequence). With 4 bases clipped from V and 3 bases from J, the junction kept 8 bases outside the gene matches. The CDR3 reads CASSSRQGSDYGYTF. DNA for the CDR3: TGTGCCAGCAGCTCAAGACAGGGATCGGACTATGGCTACACCTTC.

This chain connects TRBV6-1 to TRBJ1-4, with unresolved D. CDR1 is MNHNS and CDR2 is SASEGT in the germline V gene. The V gene lost 0 bases and the J gene lost 8 bases, with 13 bases spanning the gap. This CDR3 contains 15 residues. The chain's CDR3 is CASSEALQREEKLFF. CDR3 coding DNA: TGTGCCAGCAGTGAAGCGCTACAGCGGGAGGAAAAACTGTTTTTT.

This clone has a handful of counts. This rearrangement joins TRBV30 to TRBJ1-1; 8 positions agree with TRBD1. This CDR3 region has 15 residues. CDR1 GTSNPN and CDR2 SVGIG come from the germline V gene (reference sequence). V lost 3 bases, J lost 10 bases, and 16 bases stayed unmatched. The CDR3 DNA follows: TGTGCCTGGAGGGGAGCAGGGGGCTTTCTTAATGGAGCTTTCTTT. Translation gives CAWRGAGGFLNGAFF.